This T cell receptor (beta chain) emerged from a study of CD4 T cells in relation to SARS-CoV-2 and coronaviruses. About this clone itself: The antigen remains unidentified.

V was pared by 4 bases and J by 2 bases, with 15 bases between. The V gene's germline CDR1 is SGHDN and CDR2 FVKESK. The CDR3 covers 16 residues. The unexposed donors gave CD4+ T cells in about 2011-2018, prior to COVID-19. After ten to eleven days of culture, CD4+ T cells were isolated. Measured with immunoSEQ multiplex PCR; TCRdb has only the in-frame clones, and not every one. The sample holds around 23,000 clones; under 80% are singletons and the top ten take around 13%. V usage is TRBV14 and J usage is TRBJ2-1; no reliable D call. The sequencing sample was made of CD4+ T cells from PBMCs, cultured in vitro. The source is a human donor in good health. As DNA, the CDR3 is TGTGCCAGCAGCCCACACCTCGGGCCCCCCTACAATGAGCAGTTCTTC. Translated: CASSPHLGPPYNEQFF.